The 14 T cell receptor beta chains in this list originate from one sample, sequenced in a study of blood T cell repertoires in COVID-19. The table came from immunoSEQ multiplex PCR; TCRdb's copy has only in-frame clones and leaves some out. The sample includes some 200,000 clones, around 90% of them seen just once. Sequencing was carried out using peripheral blood. The receptors originated from a young man with acute or convalescent COVID-19.

This clone was picked up a small number of times. V and J are TRBV6-5 and TRBJ1-2; D not resolved. The CDR3 is 15 residues long. CDR1 MNHEY and CDR2 SVGAGI come from the germline V gene. Deletions cut 2 bases from V and 4 bases from J, with 14 bases between. In DNA, the CDR3 is TGTGCCAGCAGTTACGACACTTCAAAAGCCTATGGCTACACCTTC. It translates to CASSYDTSKAYGYTF.

The chain links TRBV6-4 to TRBJ1-1; 8 bases map to TRBD1. The CDR3 has 14 amino acids. With 6 bases clipped from V and 5 bases from J, the junction kept 8 bases outside the gene matches. Germline V gives CDR1 MRHNA, CDR2 SNTAGT. The CDR3 sequence: CASSRRGRRTEAFF. CDR3 nucleotide sequence: TGTGCCAGCAGCCGCAGGGGGCGGAGGACTGAAGCTTTCTTT.

In this sample, this clone turned up a few times. The V and J genes are TRBV30 and TRBJ1-1, with D unclear. Germline CDR1 GTSNPN, CDR2 SVGIG (reference sequence). The CDR3 sequence is 13 residues long. The V end was cut by 5 bases, the J end by 1 base, with 11 bases between. The CDR3 sequence is CAWGLQRNTEAFF. CDR3 bases: TGTGCCTGGGGCCTTCAGCGGAACACTGAAGCTTTCTTT.

This chain joins TRBV7-6 and TRBJ2-7; 9 nucleotides match TRBD2. The V gene's germline CDR1 is SGHVS and CDR2 FNYEAQ. With 3 bases clipped from V and 1 base from J, the junction kept 13 bases outside the gene matches. This CDR3 region has 18 residues. CDR3 loop: CASSLGVGLSGRSYEQYF. The DNA for the CDR3 is TGTGCCAGCAGCTTGGGGGTCGGGTTGAGCGGGAGGTCCTACGAGCAGTACTTC.

Notes on this clone: Different DNA sequences within this sample yield the same CDR3. The chain employs TRBV4-1 and TRBJ1-2; D may be TRBD1 (6 bases). The V end lost 4 bases, the J end lost 2 bases, and 8 bases lay between the germline ends. Looked up from germline, CDR1 is MGHRA and CDR2 is YSYEKL. The CDR3 consists of 13 residues. Here the CDR3 DNA reads TGCGCCAGCAGCCGGGACACAAACTATGGCTACACCTTC. This gives the protein CASSRDTNYGYTF.

This chain connects TRBV14 to TRBJ2-4, with D possibly matching TRBD2 (5 bases). The length of the CDR3 is 14 residues. V lost 0 bases to trimming and J lost 11 bases, with 14 bases between them. Germline V gene lookup returns CDR1 SGHDN and CDR2 FVKESK. The CDR3 coding sequence is TGTGCCAGCAGCCAAGAGGGCGACCAGAGGGTTCAGTACTTC. This sequence encodes CASSQEGDQRVQYF. Drawing the rest from reference TRBV14 and TRBJ2-4, the complete variable domain is EAGVTQFPSHSVIEKGQTVTLRCDPISGHDNLYWYRRVMGKEIKFLLHFVKESKQDESGMPNNRFLAERTGGTYSTLKVQPAELEDSGVYFCASSQEGDQRVQYFGAGTRLSVL.

The J gene is TRBJ1-1, the V gene TRBV5-6; 10 bases line up with TRBD1. Germline assignment: CDR1 SGHDT and CDR2 YYEEEE. Unmatched junction bases numbered 15, after V lost 6 bases and J lost 4 bases. CDR3 length: 17 amino acids. CDR3 DNA: TGTGCCAGCACTAAGGGACAGGGGAGATTTTCAGGCACTGAAGCTTTCTTT. Amino acids: CASTKGQGRFSGTEAFF.

The chain's CDR3 is CSAGGRGSEQFF. CDR3 in DNA: TGCAGTGCTGGTGGACGGGGGTCTGAGCAGTTCTTC. V gene TRBV20-1 combines with J gene TRBJ2-1; D may be TRBD2 (6 bases). This CDR3 spans 12 amino acids. The V and J ends lost 5 bases and 9 bases respectively, with 14 bases between them. CDR1 is DFQATT and CDR2 is SNEGSKA in the germline V gene (reference sequence).

CDR3: CASSSILTSGGPNTGELFF. CDR3 DNA sequence: TGTGCCAGCAGCTCGATATTGACTAGCGGGGGCCCGAACACCGGGGAGCTGTTTTTT. The chain joins TRBV7-9 to TRBJ2-2, with 12 positions matching TRBD2. CDR3 size: 19 residues. V was pared by 4 bases and J by 0 bases, with 9 bases of the junction left unmatched. Germline V gene sequence: CDR1 SEHNR, CDR2 FQNEAQ (reference sequence).

This clone came up once. J is TRBJ2-3 and V is TRBV5-4; 13 nucleotides match TRBD2. The CDR3 runs to 17 residues. Germline CDR1 and CDR2: SGHNT and YYREEE (reference sequence). Unmatched junction bases numbered 6, after V lost 3 bases and J lost 2 bases. The CDR3 is CASSSGTSGVYTDTQYF. CDR3 nucleotides: TGTGCCAGCAGCTCCGGGACTAGCGGGGTGTACACAGATACGCAGTATTTT.

This chain links TRBV7-2 with TRBJ2-7; a weak D match, TRBD1 (5 bases). This CDR3 comprises 15 residues. Trimming removed 2 bases from V and 5 bases from J, with 16 bases in between. Germline V CDR1 and CDR2: SGHTA, FQGNSA. This CDR3 reads CASSLSAGFIDEQYF. The CDR3 region has the DNA TGTGCCAGCAGCTTATCCGCAGGGTTCATCGACGAGCAGTACTTC.

The DNA for the CDR3 is TGTGCCAGCAGTCGAGGGGGCGCGAACTATGGCTACACCTTC. Protein sequence: CASSRGGANYGYTF. The V gene is TRBV27, the J gene TRBJ1-2; the match to TRBD1 covers 7 bases. The CDR3 is 14 amino acids. V dropped 5 bases and J dropped 2; count of bases not matched to a gene: 5. The germline V gene has CDR1 MNHEY and CDR2 SMNVEV (reference sequence).

The chain links TRBV2 to TRBJ2-7; 10 bases map to TRBD2. The CDR3 totals 13 residues. Germline assignment: CDR1 SNHLY and CDR2 FYNNEI. Trimming cost V 4 bases and J 7 bases; bases outside gene matches: 4. The CDR3 protein is CASSVGLAWEQYF. The CDR3 coding sequence is TGTGCCAGCAGTGTGGGACTAGCGTGGGAGCAGTACTTC.

J is TRBJ1-6 and V is TRBV16; D remains unclear. The CDR3 loop spans 15 amino acids. Germline-derived CDR1 and CDR2 are KGHSY and FQNENV. With 5 bases removed from V and 7 bases from J, the gap between germline ends came to 15 bases. The CDR3: CASSSERFENSPLHF. DNA of the CDR3: TGTGCCAGCAGCTCTGAGAGGTTCGAGAATTCACCCCTCCACTTT. Full variable domain (missing parts from reference TRBV16 and TRBJ1-6): GEEVAQTPKHLVRGEGQKAKLYCAPIKGHSYVFWYQQVLKNEFKFLISFQNENVFDETGMPKERFSAKCLPNSPCSLEIQATKLEDSAVYFCASSSERFENSPLHFGNGTRLTVT.